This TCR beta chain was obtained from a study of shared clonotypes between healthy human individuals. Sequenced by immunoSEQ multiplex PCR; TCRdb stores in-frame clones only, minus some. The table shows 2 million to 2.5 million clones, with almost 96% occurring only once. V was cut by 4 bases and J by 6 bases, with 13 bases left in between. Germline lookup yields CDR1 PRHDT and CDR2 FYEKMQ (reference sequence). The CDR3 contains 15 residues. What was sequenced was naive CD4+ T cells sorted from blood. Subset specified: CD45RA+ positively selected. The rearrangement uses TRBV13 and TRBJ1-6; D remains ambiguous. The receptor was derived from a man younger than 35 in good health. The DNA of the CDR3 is TGTGCCAGCAGCTCGGGATCCTCCACTAATTCACCCCTCCACTTT. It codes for CASSSGSSTNSPLHF.